This T cell receptor beta chain was captured by sequencing in a study of identical twins. The CDR3 is made up of 16 amino acids. Germline lookup yields CDR1 MGHRA and CDR2 YSYEKL. The ends were cut back, 4 bases at V and 1 base at J, with 14 bases in the middle. Study outcomes and limitations: Excess sharing by twins proved weaker in beta out-of-frame sequences. Conclusions relied on cross-sectional statistical analysis, not following the same donors. For monozygotic twins, models underestimated out-of-frame TCR alpha sharing.

TCRdb re-called the 5' RACE reads with MiXCR, one entry per CDR3 protein. The data hold hundreds of thousands of distinct CDR3 sequences, with roughly 7.1% observed a single time. This clonotype was counted at least ten times. Antigen specificity is unknown. All donors were healthy Caucasians. In addition, the sample was reused for a study of yellow fever vaccine responses in identical twins.

Specimen: PBMCs. The V and J genes are TRBV4-1 and TRBJ2-1, with TRBD2 as a possible D gene (6 bases). This clonotype was obtained from a woman between 18 and 30 years old in good health. The CDR3 sequence is CASSRSGLQSYNEQFF. The CDR3 bases are TGCGCCAGCAGCCGCTCGGGACTCCAATCCTACAATGAGCAGTTCTTC.